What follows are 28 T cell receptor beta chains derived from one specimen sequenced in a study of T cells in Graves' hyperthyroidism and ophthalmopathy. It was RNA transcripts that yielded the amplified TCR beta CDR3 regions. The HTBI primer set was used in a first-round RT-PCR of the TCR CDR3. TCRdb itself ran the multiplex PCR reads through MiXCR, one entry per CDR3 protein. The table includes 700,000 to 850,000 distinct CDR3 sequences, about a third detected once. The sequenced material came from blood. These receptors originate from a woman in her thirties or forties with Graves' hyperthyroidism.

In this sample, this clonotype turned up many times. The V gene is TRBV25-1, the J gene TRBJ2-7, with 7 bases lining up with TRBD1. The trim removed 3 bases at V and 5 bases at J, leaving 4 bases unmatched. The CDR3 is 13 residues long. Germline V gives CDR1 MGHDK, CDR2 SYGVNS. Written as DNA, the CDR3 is TGTGCCAGCAGTGACAGGGGGAAGGACGAGCAGTACTTC. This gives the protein CASSDRGKDEQYF.

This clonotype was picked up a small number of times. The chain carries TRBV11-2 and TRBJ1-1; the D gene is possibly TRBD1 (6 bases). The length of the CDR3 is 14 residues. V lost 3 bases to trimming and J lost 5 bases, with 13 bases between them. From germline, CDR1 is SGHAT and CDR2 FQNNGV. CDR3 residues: CASSLSGARTEAFF. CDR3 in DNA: TGTGCCAGCAGCTTGTCGGGGGCGAGGACTGAAGCTTTCTTT.

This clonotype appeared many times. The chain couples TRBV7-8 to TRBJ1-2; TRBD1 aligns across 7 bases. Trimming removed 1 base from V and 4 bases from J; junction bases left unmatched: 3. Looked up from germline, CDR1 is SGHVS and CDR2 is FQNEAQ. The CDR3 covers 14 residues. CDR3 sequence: CASSLDRGGYGYTF. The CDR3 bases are TGTGCCAGCAGCTTAGACAGGGGTGGCTATGGCTACACCTTC.

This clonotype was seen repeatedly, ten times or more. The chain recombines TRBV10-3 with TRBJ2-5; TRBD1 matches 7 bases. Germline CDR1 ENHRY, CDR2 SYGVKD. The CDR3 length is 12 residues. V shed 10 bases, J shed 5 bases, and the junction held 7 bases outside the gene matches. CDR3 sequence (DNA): TGTGCCACCACAGGGGCGAGGGAGACCCAGTACTTC. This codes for CATTGARETQYF.

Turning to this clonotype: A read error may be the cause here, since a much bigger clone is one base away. The CDR3 nucleotides read TGTGCCATCAGTTACGGACAAGGGTACGAGCAGTACTTC. This gives the protein CAISYGQGYEQYF. V and J are TRBV6-5 and TRBJ2-7; D possibly corresponds to TRBD1 (5 bases). Germline V CDR1 and CDR2: MNHEY, SVGAGI. This CDR3 spans 13 amino acids.

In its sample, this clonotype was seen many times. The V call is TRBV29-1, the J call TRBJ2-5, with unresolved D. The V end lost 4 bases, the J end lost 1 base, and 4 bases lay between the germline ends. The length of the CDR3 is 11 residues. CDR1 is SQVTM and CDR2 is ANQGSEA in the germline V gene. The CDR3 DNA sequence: TGCAGCGTTGTCCCCCAAGAGACCCAGTACTTC. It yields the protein CSVVPQETQYF.

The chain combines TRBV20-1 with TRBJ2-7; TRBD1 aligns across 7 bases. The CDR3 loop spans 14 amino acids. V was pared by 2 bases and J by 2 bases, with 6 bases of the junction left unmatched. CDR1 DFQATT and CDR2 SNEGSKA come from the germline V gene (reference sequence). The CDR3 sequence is CSARPGQPAYEQYF. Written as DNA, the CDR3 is TGCAGTGCTAGACCGGGACAGCCAGCCTACGAGCAGTACTTC.

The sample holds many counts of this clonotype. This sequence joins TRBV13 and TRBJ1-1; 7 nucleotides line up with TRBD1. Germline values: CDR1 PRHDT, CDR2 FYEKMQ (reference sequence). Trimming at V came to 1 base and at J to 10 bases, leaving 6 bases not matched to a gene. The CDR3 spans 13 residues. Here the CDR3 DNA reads TGTGCCAGCAGCTTAGACAGGGGCCTCGTAGCTTTCTTT. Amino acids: CASSLDRGLVAFF. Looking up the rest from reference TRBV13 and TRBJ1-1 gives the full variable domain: AAGVIQSPRHLIKEKRETATLKCYPIPRHDTVYWYQQGPGQDPQFLISFYEKMQSDKGSIPDRFSAQQFSDYHSELNMSSLELGDSALYFCASSLDRGLVAFFGQGTRLTVV.

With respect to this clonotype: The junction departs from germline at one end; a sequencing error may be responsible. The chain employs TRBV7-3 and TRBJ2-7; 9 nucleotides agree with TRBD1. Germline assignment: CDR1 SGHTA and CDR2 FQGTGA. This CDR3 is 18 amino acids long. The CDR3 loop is CASSRGTGPAVPSYEQYF. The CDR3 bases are TGCGCCAGCAGCCGAGGGACAGGGCCTGCCGTGCCTTCCTACGAGCAGTACTTC.

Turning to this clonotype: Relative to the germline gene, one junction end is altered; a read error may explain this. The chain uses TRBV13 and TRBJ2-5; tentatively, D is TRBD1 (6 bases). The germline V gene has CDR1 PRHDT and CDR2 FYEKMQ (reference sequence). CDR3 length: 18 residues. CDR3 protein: CATSPSQLQGGIQETQYF. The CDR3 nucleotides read TGTGCCACCAGCCCGAGTCAACTACAGGGTGGCATACAAGAGACCCAGTACTTC. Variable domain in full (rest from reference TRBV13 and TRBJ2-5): AAGVIQSPRHLIKEKRETATLKCYPIPRHDTVYWYQQGPGQDPQFLISFYEKMQSDKGSIPDRFSAQQFSDYHSELNMSSLELGDSALYFCATSPSQLQGGIQETQYFGPGTRLLVL.

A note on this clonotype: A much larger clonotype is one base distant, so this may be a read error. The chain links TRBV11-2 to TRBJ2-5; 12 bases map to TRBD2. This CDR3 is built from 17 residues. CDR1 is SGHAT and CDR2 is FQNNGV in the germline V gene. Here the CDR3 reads CASSLGSSGGAGVTQYF. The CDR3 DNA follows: TGTGCTAGCAGCTTAGGATCTAGCGGGGGGGCAGGGGTGACCCAGTACTTC.

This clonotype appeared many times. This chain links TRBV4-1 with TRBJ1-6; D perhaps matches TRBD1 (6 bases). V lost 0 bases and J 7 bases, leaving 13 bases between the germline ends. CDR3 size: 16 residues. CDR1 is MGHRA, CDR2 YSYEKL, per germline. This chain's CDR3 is CASSQEGGGPNSPLHF. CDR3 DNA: TGCGCCAGCAGCCAAGAAGGTGGGGGGCCCAATTCACCCCTCCACTTT.

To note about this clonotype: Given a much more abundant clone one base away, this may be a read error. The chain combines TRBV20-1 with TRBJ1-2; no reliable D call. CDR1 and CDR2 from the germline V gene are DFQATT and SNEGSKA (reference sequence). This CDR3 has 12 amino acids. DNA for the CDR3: TGCGGTGCCCAGGACCTCCCCTATGGCTACACCTTC. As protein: CGAQDLPYGYTF.

The CDR3 region has the DNA TGTGCCACCAGCAGTTCTGAGGGGCGCGGGGCCAACGTCCTGACTTTC. It yields the protein CATSSSEGRGANVLTF. J is TRBJ2-6 and V is TRBV15; D possibly matches TRBD1 or TRBD2 (5 bases each). There are 16 residues in the CDR3. The germline V gene encodes CDR1 LNHNV and CDR2 YYDKDF (reference sequence). V lost 3 bases and J 4 bases, leaving 13 bases between the germline ends. Together with reference TRBV15 and TRBJ2-6, the CDR3 gives the full variable domain: DAMVIQNPRYQVTQFGKPVTLSCSQTLNHNVMYWYQQKSSQAPKLLFHYYDKDFNNEADTPDNFQSRRPNTSFCFLDIRSPGLGDTAMYLCATSSSEGRGANVLTFGAGSRLTVL.

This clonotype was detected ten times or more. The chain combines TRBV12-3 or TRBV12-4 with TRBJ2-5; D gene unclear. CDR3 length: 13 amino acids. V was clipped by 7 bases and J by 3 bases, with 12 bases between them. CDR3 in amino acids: CASTPGGKETQYF. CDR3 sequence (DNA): TGTGCCAGCACCCCCGGCGGCAAAGAGACCCAGTACTTC.

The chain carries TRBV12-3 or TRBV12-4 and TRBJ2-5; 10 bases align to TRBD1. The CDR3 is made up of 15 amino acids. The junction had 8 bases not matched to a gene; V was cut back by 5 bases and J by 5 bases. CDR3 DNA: TGTGCCAGCAGTACTACCGGGACAGGGGAGGAGACCCAGTACTTC. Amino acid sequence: CASSTTGTGEETQYF.

Here the CDR3 DNA reads TGTGCCAGCAGTTTAACAGGGGTCTATGGCTACACCTTC. Translated: CASSLTGVYGYTF. The chain couples TRBV12-3 or TRBV12-4 to TRBJ1-2; 7 bases fit TRBD1. The CDR3 has 13 residues. J was trimmed by 4 bases and V by 2 bases; bases with no gene match: 1.

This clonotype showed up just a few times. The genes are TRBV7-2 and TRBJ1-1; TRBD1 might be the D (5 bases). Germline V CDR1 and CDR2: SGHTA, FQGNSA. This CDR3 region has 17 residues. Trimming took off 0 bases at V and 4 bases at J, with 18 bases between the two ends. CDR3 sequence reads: CASSLAVRGILGTEAFF. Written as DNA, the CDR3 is TGTGCCAGCAGCTTAGCTGTGCGGGGGATACTCGGCACTGAAGCTTTCTTT.

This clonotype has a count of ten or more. The CDR3 sequence: CASSFSGGGGYTF. In nucleotides, the CDR3 is TGTGCCAGCAGTTTTAGCGGAGGTGGGGGCTACACCTTC. The rearrangement uses TRBV12-3 or TRBV12-4 and TRBJ1-2; D unclear. V was clipped by 3 bases and J by 8 bases, with 13 bases between them. CDR3 length equals 13 residues.

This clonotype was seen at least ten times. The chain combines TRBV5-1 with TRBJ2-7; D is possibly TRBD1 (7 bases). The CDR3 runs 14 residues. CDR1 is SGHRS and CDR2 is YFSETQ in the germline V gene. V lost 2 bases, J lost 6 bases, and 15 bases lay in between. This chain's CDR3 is CASSFPGGSVEQYF. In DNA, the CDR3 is TGCGCCAGCAGCTTCCCAGGGGGGTCAGTCGAGCAGTACTTC.

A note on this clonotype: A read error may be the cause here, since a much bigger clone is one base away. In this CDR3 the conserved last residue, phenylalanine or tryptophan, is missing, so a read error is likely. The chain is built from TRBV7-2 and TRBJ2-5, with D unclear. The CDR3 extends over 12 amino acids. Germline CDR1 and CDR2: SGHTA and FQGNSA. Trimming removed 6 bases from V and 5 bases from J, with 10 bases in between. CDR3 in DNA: TGTGCCAGCAGTAATATCGGGGAGACCCAGTACCTC. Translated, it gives CASSNIGETQYL.

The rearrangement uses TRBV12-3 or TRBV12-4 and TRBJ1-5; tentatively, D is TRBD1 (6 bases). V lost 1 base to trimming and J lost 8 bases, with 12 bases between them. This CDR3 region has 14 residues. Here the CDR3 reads CASSLGPGVKPQHF. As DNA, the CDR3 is TGTGCCAGCAGTTTAGGCCCAGGGGTCAAGCCCCAGCATTTT.

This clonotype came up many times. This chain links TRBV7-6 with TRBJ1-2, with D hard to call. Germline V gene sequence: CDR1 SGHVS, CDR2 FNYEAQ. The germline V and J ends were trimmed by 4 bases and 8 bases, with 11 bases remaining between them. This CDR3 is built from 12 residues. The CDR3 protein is CASSSGSVGYTF. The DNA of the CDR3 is TGTGCCAGCAGCTCTGGGTCTGTAGGCTACACCTTC.

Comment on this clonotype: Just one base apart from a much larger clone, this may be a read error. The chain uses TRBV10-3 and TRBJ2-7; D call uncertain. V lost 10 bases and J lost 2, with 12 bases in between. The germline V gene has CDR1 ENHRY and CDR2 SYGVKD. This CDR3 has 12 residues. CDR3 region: CASRGGPYEQYF. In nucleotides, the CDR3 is TGTGCCAGCAGAGGCGGACCCTACGAGCAGTACTTC.

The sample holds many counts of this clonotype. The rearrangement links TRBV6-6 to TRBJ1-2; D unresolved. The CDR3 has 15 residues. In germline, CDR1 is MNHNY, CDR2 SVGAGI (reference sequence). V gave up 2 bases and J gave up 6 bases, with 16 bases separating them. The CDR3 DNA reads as TGTGCCAGCAGTTACGTGGCAGGTGGAGGTCATGGCTACACCTTC. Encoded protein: CASSYVAGGGHGYTF.

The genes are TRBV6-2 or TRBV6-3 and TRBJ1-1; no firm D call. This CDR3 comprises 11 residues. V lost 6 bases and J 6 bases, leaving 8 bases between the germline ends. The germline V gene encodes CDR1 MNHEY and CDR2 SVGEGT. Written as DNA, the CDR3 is TGTGCCAGCAGCCAAGGGTCTGAAGCTTTCTTT. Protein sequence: CASSQGSEAFF.

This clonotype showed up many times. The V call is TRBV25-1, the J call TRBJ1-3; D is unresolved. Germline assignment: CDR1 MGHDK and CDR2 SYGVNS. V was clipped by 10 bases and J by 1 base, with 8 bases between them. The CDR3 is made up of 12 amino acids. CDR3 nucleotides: TGTGCCATCGAGGGTTCTGGAAACACCATATATTTT. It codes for CAIEGSGNTIYF.

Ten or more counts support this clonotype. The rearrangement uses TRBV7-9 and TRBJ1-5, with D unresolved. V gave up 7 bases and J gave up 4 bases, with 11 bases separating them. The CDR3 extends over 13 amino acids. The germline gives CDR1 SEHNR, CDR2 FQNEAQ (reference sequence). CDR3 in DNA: TGTGCCAGCACCAGACGGCCTAATCAGCCCCAGCATTTT. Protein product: CASTRRPNQPQHF.